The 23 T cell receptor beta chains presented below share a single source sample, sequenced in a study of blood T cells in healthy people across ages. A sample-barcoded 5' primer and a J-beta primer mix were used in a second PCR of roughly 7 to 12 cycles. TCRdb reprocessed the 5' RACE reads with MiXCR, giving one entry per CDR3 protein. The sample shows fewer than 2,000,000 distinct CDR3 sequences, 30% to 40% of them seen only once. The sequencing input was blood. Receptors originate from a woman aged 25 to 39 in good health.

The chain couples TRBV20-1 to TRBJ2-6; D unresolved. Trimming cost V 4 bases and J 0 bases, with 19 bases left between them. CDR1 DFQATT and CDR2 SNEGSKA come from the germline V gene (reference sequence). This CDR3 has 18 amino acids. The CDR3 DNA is TGCAGTGCTATTTTATCAGATGGTCTTTACTCTGGGGCCAACGTCCTGACTTTC. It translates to CSAILSDGLYSGANVLTF.

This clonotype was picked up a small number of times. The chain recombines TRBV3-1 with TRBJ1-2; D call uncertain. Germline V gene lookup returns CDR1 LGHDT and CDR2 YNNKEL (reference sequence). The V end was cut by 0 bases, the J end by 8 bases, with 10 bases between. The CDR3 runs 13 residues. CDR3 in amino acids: CASSQERPAGYTF. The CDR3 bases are TGTGCCAGCAGCCAAGAGAGGCCAGCCGGCTACACCTTC.

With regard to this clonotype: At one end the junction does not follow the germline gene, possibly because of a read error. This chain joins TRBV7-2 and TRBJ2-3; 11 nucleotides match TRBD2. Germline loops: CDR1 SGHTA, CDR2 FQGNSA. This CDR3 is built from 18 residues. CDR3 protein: CANSWRGSGRANTDTQYF. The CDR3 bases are TGTGCCAACAGCTGGAGGGGTAGCGGGAGGGCAAACACAGATACGCAGTATTTT.

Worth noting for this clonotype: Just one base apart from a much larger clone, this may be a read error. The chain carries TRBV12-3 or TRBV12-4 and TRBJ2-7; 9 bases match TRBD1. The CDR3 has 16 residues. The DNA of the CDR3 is TGTGCCGGCAGCCCGCCGTGGGACAGGGTCTCCTACGAGCAGTACTTC. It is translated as CAGSPPWDRVSYEQYF.

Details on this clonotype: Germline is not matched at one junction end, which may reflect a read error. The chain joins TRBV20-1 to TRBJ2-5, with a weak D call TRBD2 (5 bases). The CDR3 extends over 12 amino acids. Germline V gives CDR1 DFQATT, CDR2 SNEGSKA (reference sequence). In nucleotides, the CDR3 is TGCAGTGCGAGAGCGGCCGTGGAGACCCAGTACTTC. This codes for CSARAAVETQYF.

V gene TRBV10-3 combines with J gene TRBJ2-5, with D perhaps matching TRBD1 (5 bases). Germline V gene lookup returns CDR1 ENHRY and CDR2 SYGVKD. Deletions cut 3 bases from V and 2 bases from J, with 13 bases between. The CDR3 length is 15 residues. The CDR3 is CAISEGVAGQETQYF. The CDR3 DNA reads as TGTGCCATCAGTGAAGGCGTGGCAGGGCAAGAGACCCAGTACTTC.

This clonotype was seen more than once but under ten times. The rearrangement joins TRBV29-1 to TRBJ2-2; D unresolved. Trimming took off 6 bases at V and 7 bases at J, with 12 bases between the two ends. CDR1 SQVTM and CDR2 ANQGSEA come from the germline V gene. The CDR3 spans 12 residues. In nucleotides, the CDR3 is TGCAGCGTCTCGAAGGAGATCGGGGAGCTGTTTTTT. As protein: CSVSKEIGELFF.

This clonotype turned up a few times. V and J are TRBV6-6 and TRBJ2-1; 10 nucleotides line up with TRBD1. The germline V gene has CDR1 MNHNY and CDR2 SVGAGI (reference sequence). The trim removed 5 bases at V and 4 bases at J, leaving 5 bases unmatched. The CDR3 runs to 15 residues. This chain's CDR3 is CASSVTGGLYNEQFF. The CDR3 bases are TGTGCCAGCAGTGTGACAGGGGGCCTTTACAATGAGCAGTTCTTC.

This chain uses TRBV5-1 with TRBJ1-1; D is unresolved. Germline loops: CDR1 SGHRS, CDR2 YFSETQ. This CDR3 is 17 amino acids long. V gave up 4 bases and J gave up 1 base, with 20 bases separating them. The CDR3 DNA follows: TGCGCCAGCAGCCCTGTTTACCACTCCCCGAGGAACACTGAAGCTTTCTTT. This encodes CASSPVYHSPRNTEAFF.

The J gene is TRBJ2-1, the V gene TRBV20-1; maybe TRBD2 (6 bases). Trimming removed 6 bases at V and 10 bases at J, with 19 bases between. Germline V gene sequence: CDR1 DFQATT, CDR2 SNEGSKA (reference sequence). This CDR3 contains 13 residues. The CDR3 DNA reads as TGCAGTGCCCTATGGGGGGTTCGGGAAGAGCAGTTCTTC. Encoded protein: CSALWGVREEQFF.

The CDR3 coding sequence is TGTGCCAGCAGATACACCGGACTAGCGGGCACAGATACGCAGTATTTT. Amino acids: CASRYTGLAGTDTQYF. The rearrangement joins TRBV27 to TRBJ2-3, with 10 bases that match TRBD2. The germline CDR1 and CDR2 sequences are MNHEY and SMNVEV (reference sequence). CDR3 length: 16 amino acids. With V trimmed by 6 bases and J by 1 base, 7 bases remained unmatched.

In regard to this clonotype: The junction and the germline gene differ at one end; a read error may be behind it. The CDR3 sequence: CAGSLDGGGLVAYEQYF. The CDR3 DNA sequence: TGTGCCGGCAGTTTAGACGGGGGGGGACTAGTTGCCTACGAGCAGTACTTC. The J gene is TRBJ2-7, the V gene TRBV12-3 or TRBV12-4; 8 bases agree with TRBD2. The CDR3 spans 17 residues.

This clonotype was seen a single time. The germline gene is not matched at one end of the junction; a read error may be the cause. Here the CDR3 DNA reads TGTGCCAGCAGCTTAGCCCGTTCGGAAGGCTATACCTTC. This codes for CASSLARSEGYTF. The chain employs TRBV11-2 and TRBJ1-2; no clear D gene. The V gene's germline CDR1 is SGHAT and CDR2 FQNNGV. There are 13 residues in the CDR3.

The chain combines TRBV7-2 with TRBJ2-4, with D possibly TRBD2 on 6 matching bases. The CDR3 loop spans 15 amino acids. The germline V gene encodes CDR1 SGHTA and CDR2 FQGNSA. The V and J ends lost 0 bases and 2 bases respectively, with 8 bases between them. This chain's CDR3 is CASSLAAGPKNIQYF. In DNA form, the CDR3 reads TGTGCCAGCAGCTTAGCGGCGGGGCCCAAAAACATTCAGTACTTC.

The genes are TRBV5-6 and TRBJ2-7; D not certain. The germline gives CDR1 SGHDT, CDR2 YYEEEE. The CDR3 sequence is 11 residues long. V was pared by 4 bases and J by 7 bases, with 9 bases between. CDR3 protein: CASSHLGEQYF. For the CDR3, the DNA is TGTGCCAGCAGCCACCTGGGGGAGCAGTACTTC.

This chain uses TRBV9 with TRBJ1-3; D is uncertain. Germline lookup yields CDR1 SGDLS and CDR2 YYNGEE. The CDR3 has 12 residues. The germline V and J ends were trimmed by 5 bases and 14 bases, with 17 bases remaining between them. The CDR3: CASSAGAPTVYF. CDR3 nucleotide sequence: TGTGCCAGCAGTGCGGGAGCCCCGACCGTATATTTT. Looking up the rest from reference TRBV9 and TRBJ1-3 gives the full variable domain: DSGVTQTPKHLITATGQRVTLRCSPRSGDLSVYWYQQSLDQGLQFLIQYYNGEERAKGNILERFSAQQFPDLHSELNLSSLELGDSALYFCASSAGAPTVYFGEGSWLTVV.

In nucleotides, the CDR3 is TGTGCCAGCAGCGAACTACTAGCGGCCCAACAAGAGACCCAGTACTTC. Translated: CASSELLAAQQETQYF. The rearrangement uses TRBV7-7 and TRBJ2-5; 8 bases align to TRBD2. V trimming: 5 bases; J trimming: 2 bases; junction bases outside the gene matches: 10. The CDR3 is 16 amino acids. From germline, CDR1 is SSHAT and CDR2 FNYEAQ (reference sequence).

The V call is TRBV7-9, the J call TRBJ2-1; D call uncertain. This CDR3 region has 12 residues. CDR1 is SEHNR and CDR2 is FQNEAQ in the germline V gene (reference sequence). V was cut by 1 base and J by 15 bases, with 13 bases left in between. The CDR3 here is CASSLGLTPLFF. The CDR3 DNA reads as TGTGCCAGCAGCTTAGGCCTCACCCCCCTGTTCTTC.

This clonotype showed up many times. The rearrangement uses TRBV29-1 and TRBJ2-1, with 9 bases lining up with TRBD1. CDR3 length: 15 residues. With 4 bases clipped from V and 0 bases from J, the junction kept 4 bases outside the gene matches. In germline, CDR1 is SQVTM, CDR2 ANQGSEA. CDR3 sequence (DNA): TGCAGCGTTGTGGGGGGACAGGGCTCCTACAATGAGCAGTTCTTC. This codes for CSVVGGQGSYNEQFF.

The CDR3: CASSLLAGTNSPLHF. In DNA form, the CDR3 reads TGTGCCAGCAGCTTATTGGCAGGGACCAATTCACCCCTCCACTTT. The chain carries TRBV7-3 and TRBJ1-6; a weak D match, TRBD1 (5 bases). The CDR3 spans 15 residues. Trimming left V 2 bases short and J 7 bases short, with 12 bases between. The V gene's germline CDR1 is SGHTA and CDR2 FQGTGA.

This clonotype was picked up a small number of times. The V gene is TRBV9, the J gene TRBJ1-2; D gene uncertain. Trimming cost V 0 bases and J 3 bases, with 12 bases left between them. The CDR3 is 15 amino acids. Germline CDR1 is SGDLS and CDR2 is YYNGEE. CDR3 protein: CASSVGAGRDYGYTF. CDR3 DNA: TGTGCCAGCAGCGTAGGTGCCGGGCGAGACTATGGCTACACCTTC.

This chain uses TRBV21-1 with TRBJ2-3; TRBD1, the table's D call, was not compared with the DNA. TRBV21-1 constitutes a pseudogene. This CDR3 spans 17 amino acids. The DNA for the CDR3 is TGTGCCAGCAGCAAAGCAAAGGGGCTGGGAGATACAGATACGCAGTATTTT. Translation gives CASSKAKGLGDTDTQYF.

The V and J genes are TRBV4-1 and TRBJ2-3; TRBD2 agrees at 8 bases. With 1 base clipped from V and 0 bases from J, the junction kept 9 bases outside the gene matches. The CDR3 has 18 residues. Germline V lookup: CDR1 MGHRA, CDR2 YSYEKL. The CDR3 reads CASSQGSGGVTSTDTQYF. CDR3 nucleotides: TGCGCCAGCAGCCAAGGGAGCGGGGGTGTTACTAGCACAGATACGCAGTATTTT.